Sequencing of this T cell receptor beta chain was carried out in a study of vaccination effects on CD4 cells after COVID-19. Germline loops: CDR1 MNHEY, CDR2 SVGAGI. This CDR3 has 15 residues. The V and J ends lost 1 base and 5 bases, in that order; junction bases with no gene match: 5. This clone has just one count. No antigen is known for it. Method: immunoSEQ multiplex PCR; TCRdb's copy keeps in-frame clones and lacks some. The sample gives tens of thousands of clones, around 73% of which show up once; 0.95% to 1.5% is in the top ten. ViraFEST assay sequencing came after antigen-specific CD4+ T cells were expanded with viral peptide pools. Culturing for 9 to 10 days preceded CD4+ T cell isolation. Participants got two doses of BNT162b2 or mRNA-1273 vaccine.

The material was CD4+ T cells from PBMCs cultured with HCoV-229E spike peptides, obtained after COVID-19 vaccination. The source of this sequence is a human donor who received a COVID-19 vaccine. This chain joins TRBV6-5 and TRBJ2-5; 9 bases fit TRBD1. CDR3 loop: CASSYYRGRWETQYF. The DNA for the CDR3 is TGTGCCAGCAGTTACTACAGGGGGCGATGGGAGACCCAGTACTTC.